This T cell receptor (beta chain) was recorded in a study of cytotoxic CD8 clonotypes in ibrutinib-treated CLL. Study-level background: The patients, some 12 relapsed/refractory and roughly 15 treatment-naive, included about 18 who were IGHV unmutated. Results showed roughly 24 partial and 2 complete responses; following median approximately 73 months, about 15 remained remitted, approximately twelve advanced.

Germline loops: CDR1 MDHEN, CDR2 SYDVKM. Trimming removed 8 bases from V and 4 bases from J; junction bases left unmatched: 10. The CDR3 extends over 14 amino acids. Points from the study as a whole: Relative to age-matched healthy donors, clonality at baseline was higher, and it tracked circulating CD8+ T-cell counts. Sampling schedules were unmatched across sustained-remission and progressing patients.

Only in-frame clones appear in the TCRdb table, and some are missing; sequencing was by immunoSEQ multiplex PCR. The data contain 97,000 or so clones, roughly 80% of them singletons. With respect to this clone: What it recognizes is unknown.

This sequence was found in a human donor with chronic lymphocytic leukemia. This chain connects TRBV28 to TRBJ1-2; 7 nucleotides agree with TRBD1. The sequences come from PBMCs, collected after 12 months of ibrutinib treatment. CDR3 protein: CASGAGQASYGYTF. CDR3 nucleotides: TGTGCCAGCGGGGCAGGACAGGCCTCCTATGGCTACACCTTC.